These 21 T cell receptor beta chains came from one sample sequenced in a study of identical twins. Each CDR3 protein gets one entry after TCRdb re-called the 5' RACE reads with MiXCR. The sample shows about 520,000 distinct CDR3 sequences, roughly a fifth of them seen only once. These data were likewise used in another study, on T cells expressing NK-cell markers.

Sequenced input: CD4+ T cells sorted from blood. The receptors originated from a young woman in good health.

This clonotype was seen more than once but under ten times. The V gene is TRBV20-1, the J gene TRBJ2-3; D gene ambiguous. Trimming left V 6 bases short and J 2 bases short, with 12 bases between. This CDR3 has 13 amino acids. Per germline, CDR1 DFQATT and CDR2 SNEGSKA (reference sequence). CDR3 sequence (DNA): TGCAGTGCCCGCCCGGAGCCCACAGATACGCAGTATTTT. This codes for CSARPEPTDTQYF.

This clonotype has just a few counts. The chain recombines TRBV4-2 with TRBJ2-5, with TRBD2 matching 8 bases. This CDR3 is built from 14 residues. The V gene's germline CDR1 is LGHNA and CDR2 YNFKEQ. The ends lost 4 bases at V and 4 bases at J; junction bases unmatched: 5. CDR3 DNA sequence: TGTGCCAGCAGCCCCCCGGGGGGGCGAGAGACCCAGTACTTC. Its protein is CASSPPGGRETQYF.

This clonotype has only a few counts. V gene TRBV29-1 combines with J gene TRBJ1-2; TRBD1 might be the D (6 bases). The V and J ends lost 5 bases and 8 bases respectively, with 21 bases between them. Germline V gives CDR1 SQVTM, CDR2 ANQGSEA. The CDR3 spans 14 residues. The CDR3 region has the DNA TGCAGCGTTTCTACAGGGTCCGGGACTTTGGGCTACACCTTC. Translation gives CSVSTGSGTLGYTF. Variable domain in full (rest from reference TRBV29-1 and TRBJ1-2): SAVISQKPSRDICQRGTSLTIQCQVDSQVTMMFWYRQQPGQSLTLIATANQGSEATYESGFVIDKFPISRPNLTFSTLTVSNMSPEDSSIYLCSVSTGSGTLGYTFGSGTRLTVV.

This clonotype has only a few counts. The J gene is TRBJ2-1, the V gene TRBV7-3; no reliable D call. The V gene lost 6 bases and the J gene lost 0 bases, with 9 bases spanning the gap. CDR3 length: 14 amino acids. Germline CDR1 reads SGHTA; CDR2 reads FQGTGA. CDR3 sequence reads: CASRARLSYNEQFF. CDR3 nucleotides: TGTGCCAGCAGGGCGCGCCTCTCCTACAATGAGCAGTTCTTC.

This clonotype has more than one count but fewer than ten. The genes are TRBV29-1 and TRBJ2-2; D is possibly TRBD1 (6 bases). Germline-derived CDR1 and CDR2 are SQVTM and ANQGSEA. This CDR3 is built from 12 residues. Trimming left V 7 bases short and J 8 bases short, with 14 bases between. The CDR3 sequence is CSARGNSGELFF. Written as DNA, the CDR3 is TGCAGCGCAAGGGGGAACTCGGGGGAGCTGTTTTTT.

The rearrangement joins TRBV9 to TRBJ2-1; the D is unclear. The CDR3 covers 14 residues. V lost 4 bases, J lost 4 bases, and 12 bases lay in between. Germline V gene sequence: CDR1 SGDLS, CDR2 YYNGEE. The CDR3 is CASSPDSAYNEQFF. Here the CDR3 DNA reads TGTGCCAGCAGCCCAGATTCCGCTTACAATGAGCAGTTCTTC.

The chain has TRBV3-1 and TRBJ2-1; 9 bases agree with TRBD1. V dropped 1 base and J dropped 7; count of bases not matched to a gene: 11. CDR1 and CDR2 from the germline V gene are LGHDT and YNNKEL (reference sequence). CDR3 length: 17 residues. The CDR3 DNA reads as TGTGCCAGCAGCCAAGTTTCCCCGCGACAGGGGGAGAATGAGCAGTTCTTC. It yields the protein CASSQVSPRQGENEQFF.

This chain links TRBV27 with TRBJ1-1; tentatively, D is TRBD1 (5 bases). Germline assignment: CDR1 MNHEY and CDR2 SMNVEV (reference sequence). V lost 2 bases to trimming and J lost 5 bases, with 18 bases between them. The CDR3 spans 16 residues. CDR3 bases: TGTGCCAGCAGTTTAACGCCGGGCAGGGAATTAACTGAAGCTTTCTTT. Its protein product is CASSLTPGRELTEAFF.

The CDR3: CASSLMVANTEAFF. The CDR3, as DNA: TGCGCCAGCAGCTTGATGGTCGCGAACACTGAAGCTTTCTTT. The V gene is TRBV5-1, the J gene TRBJ1-1; D gene ambiguous. CDR3 size: 14 residues. CDR1 SGHRS and CDR2 YFSETQ come from the germline V gene. Trimming cost V 1 base and J 1 base, with 8 bases left between them.

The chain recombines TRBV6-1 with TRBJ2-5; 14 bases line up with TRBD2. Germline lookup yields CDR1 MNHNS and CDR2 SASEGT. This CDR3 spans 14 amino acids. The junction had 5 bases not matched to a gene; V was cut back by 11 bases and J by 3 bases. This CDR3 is CAAKGLAGEETQYF. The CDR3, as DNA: TGTGCCGCGAAGGGACTAGCGGGGGAAGAGACCCAGTACTTC.

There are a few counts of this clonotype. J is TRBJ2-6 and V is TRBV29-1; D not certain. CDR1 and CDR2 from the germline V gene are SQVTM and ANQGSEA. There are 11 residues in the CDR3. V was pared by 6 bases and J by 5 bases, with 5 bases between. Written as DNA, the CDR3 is TGCAGCGTGATGAGGGCCAACGTCCTGACTTTC. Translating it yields CSVMRANVLTF.

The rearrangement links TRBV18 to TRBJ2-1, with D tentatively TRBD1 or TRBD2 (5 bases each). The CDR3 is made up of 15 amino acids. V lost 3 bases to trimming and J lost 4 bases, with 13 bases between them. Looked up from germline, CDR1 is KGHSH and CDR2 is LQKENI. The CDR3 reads CASSPGAAAYNEQFF. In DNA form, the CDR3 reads TGTGCCAGCTCACCCGGGGCAGCAGCTTACAATGAGCAGTTCTTC.

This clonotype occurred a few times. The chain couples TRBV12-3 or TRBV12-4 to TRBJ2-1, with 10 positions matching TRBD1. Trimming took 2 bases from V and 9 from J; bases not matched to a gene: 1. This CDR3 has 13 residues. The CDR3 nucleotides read TGTGCCAGCAGTTTAAGGGACAGGGGTGAGCAGTTCTTC. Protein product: CASSLRDRGEQFF.

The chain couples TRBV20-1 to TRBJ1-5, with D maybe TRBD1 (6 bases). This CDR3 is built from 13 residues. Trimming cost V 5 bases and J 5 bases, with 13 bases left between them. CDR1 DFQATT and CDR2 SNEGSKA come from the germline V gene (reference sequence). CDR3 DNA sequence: TGCAGTGCTGCCCCGGACAGATATCAGCCCCAGCATTTT. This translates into CSAAPDRYQPQHF.

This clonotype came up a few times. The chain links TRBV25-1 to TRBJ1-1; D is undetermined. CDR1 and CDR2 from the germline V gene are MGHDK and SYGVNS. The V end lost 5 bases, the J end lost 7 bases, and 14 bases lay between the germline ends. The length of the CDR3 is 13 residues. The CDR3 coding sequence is TGTGCCAGCAGTTACCGACAAGGAGGTGAAGCTTTCTTT. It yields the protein CASSYRQGGEAFF.

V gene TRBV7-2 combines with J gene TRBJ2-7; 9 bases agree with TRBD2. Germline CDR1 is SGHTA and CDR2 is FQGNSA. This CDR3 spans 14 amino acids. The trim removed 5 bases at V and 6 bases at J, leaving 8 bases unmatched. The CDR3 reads CASSPSWTSAEQYF. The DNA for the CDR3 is TGTGCCAGCAGCCCCTCTTGGACTAGCGCCGAGCAGTACTTC.

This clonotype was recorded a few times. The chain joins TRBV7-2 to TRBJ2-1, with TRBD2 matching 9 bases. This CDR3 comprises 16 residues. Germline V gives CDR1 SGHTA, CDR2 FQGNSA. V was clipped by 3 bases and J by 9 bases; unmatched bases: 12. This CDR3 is CASSFNWRGGRSEQFF. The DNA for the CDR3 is TGTGCCAGCAGCTTTAACTGGCGGGGGGGCCGGAGTGAGCAGTTCTTC.

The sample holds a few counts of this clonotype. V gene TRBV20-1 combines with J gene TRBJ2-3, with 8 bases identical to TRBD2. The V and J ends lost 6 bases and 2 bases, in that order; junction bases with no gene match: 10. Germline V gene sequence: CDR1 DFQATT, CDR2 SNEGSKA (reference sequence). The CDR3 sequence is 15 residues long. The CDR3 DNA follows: TGCAGTGCCGGGGGGAGCGGGAGTACCACAGATACGCAGTATTTT. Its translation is CSAGGSGSTTDTQYF.

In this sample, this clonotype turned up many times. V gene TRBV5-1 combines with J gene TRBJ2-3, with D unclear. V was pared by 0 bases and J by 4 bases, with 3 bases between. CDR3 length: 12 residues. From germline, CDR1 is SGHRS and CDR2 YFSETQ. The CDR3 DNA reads TGCGCCAGCAGCTTGGGTTCAGATACGCAGTATTTT. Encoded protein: CASSLGSDTQYF.

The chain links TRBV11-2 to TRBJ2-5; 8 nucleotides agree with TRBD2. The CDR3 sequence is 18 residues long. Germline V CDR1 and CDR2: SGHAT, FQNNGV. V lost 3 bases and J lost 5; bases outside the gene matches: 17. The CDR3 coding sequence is TGTGCCAGCAGCTTTCGATCCGGGAGGGCTGCGTTCGGGGAGACCCAGTACTTC. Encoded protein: CASSFRSGRAAFGETQYF.

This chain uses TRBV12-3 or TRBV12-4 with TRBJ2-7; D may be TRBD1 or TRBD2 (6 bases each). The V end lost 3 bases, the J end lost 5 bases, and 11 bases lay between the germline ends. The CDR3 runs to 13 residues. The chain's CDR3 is CASSLVGGHEQYF. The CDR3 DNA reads TGTGCCAGCAGTTTGGTGGGGGGCCACGAGCAGTACTTC.